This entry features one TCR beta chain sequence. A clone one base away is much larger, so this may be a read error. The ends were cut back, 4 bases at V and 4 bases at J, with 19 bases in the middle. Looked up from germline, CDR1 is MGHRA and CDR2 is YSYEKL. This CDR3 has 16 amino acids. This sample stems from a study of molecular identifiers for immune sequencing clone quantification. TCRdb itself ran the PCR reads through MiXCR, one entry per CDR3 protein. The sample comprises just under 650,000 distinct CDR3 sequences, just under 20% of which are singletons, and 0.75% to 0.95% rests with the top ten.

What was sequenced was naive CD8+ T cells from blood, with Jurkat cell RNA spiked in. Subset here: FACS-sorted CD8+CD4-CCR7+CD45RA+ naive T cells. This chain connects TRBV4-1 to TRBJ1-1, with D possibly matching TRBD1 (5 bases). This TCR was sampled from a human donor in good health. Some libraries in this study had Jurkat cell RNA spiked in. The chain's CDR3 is CASSRGWGGFATEAFF. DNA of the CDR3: TGCGCCAGCAGCCGAGGTTGGGGGGGGTTCGCCACTGAAGCTTTCTTT.